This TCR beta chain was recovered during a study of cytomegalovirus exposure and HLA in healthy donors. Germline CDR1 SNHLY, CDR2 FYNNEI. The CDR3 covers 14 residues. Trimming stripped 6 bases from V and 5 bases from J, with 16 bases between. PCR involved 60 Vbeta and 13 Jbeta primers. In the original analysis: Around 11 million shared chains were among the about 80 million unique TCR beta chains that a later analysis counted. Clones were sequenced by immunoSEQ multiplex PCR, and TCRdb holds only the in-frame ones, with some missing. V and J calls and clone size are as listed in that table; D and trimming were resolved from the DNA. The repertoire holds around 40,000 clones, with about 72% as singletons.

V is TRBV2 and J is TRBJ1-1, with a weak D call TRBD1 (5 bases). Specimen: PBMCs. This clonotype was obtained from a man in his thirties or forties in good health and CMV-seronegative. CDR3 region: CASRGGMAGTEAFF. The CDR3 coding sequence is TGTGCCAGCAGGGGGGGGATGGCAGGAACTGAAGCTTTCTTT.